The T cell receptor beta chain under discussion was sequenced for a study of shared clonotypes between healthy human individuals. Trimming cost V 5 bases and J 7 bases, with 18 bases left between them. The CDR3 runs to 14 residues. Germline CDR1 reads MNHNS; CDR2 reads SASEGT. TCRdb's copy holds only in-frame clones and misses some; the assay was immunoSEQ multiplex PCR. The sample has approximately 2.3 million clones, approximately 93% seen once. This TCR was sampled from a man younger than 35 in good health. Some clones in this sample may be carry-over from other donors' samples. This chain uses TRBV6-1 with TRBJ2-7; TRBD2 is a possible D gene (6 bases). Specimen: naive CD4+ T cells from PBMCs. Subset described: CD45RA+ positively selected. In DNA form, the CDR3 reads TGTGCCAGCAGTAATCTGGGTCCTGCGGGGGAGCAGTACTTC. Translation: CASSNLGPAGEQYF.